The clone carrying this TCR beta chain was detected once. Its matching antigen is unknown. These data belong to a study of shared clonotypes between healthy human individuals. The study's findings and limits: Owing to a small donor count, the genetic and exposure-history diversity represented was limited.

Here immunoSEQ multiplex PCR was the method, and the copy in TCRdb shows in-frame clones only, minus some. This table holds under 850,000 clones, just under 75% found once. The CDR3 is 14 amino acids. The V and J ends lost 2 bases and 7 bases respectively, with 17 bases between them. In germline, CDR1 is GTSNPN, CDR2 SVGIG (reference sequence). The receptor was isolated from a woman between 25 and 40 years old in good health. The sequenced material came from memory CD4+ T cells sorted from blood. Subset indicated: CD45RA-negative fraction. V usage is TRBV30 and J usage is TRBJ1-2, with D unresolved. CDR3 nucleotides: TGTGCCTGGAGTTATAATTCGCAAGCCGCTGGCTACACCTTC. It translates to CAWSYNSQAAGYTF.